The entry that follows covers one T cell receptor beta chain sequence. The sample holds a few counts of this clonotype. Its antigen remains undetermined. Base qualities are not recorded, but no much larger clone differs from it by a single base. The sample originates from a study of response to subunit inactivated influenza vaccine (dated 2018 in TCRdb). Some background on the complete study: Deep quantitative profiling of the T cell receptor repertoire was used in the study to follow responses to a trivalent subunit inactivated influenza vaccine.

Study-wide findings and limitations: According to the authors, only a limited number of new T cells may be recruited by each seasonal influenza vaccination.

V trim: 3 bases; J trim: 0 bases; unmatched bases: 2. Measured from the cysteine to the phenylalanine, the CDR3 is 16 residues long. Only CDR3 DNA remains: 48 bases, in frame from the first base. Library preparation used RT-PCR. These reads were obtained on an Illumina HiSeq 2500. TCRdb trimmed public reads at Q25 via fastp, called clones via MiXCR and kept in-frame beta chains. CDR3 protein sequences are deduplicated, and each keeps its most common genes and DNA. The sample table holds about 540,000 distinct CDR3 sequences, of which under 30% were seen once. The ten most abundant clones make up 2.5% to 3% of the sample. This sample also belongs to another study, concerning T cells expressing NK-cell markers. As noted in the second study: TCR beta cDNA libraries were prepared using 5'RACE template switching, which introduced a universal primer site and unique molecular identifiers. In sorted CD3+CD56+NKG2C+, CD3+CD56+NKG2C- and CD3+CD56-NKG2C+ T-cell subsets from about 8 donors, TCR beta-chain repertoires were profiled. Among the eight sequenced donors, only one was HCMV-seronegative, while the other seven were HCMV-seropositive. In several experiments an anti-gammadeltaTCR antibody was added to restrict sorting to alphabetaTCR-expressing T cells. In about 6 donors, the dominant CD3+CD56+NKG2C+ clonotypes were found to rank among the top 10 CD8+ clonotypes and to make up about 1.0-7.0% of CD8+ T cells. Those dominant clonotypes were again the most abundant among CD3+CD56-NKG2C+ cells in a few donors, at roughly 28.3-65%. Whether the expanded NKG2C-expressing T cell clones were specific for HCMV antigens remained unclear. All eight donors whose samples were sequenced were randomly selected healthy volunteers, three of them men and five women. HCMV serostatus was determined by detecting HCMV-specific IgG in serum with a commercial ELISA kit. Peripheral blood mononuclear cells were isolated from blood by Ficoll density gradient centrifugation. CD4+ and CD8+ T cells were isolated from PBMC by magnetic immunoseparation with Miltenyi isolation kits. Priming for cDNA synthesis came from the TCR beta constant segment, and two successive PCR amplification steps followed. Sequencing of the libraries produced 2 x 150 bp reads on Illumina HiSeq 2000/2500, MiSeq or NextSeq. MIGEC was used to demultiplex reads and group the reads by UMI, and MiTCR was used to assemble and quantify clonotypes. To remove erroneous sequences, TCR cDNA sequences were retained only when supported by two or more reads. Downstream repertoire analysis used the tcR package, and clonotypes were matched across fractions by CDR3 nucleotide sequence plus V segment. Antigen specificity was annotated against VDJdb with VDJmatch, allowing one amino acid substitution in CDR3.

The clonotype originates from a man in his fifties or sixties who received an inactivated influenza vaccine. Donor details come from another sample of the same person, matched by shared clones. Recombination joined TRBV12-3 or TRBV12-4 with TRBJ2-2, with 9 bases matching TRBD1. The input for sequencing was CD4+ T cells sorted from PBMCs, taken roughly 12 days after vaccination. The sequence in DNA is TGTGCCAGCAGTTTCGGACAGGGGACGAACACCGGGGAGCTGTTTTTT. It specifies CASSFGQGTNTGELFF.